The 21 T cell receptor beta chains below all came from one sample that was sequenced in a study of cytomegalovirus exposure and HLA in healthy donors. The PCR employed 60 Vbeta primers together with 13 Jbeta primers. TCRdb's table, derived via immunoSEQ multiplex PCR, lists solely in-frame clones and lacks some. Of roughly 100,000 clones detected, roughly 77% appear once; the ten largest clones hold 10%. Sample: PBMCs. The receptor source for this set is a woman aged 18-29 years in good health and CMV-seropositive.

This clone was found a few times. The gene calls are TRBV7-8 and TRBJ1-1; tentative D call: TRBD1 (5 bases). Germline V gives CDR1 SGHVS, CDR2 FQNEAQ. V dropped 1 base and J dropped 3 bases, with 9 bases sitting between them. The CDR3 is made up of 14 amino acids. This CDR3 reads CASSLDQGYTEAFF. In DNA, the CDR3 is TGTGCCAGCAGCTTAGATCAGGGCTACACTGAAGCTTTCTTT.

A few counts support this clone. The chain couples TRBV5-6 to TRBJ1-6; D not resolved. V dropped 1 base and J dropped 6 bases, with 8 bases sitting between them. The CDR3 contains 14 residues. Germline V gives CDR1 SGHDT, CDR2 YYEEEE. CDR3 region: CASSLQHINSPLHF. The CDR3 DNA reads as TGTGCCAGCAGCTTGCAACATATTAATTCACCCCTCCACTTT. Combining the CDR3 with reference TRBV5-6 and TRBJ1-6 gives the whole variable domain DAGVTQSPTHLIKTRGQQVTLRCSPKSGHDTVSWYQQALGQGPQFIFQYYEEEERQRGNFPDRFSGHQFPNYSSELNVNALLLGDSALYLCASSLQHINSPLHFGNGTRLTVT.

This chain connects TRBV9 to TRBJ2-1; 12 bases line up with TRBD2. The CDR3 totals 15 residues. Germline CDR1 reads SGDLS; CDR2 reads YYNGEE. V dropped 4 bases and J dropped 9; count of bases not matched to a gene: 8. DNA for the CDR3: TGTGCCAGCAGCCCTCTAGCGGGGGGGGGAGGTGAGCAGTTCTTC. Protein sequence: CASSPLAGGGGEQFF.

This chain's CDR3 is CASTTGTYEQYF. The DNA of the CDR3 is TGTGCCAGCACGACAGGGACCTACGAGCAGTACTTC. The chain uses TRBV27 and TRBJ2-7, with 7 bases that match TRBD1. CDR1 and CDR2 (germline): MNHEY, SMNVEV (reference sequence). Unmatched junction bases numbered 2, after V lost 7 bases and J lost 2 bases. CDR3 size: 12 residues.

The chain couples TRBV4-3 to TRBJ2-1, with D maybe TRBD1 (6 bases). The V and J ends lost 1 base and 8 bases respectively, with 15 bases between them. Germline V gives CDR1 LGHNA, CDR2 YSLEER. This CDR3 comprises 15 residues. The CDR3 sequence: CASSQASQGTYEQFF. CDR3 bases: TGCGCCAGCAGCCAAGCATCCCAGGGGACCTATGAGCAGTTCTTC.

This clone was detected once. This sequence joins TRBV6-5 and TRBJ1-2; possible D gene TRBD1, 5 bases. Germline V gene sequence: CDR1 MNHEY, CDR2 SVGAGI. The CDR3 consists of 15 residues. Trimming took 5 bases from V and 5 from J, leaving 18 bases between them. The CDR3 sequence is CASSRLGSGGYGYTF. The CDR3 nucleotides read TGTGCCAGCAGTCGATTAGGGTCCGGGGGGTATGGCTACACCTTC.

The CDR3 bases are TGCAGCGTTGACAGGACTAGCGGGGTATTCCAAGAGACCCAGTACTTC. Translating it yields CSVDRTSGVFQETQYF. The genes are TRBV29-1 and TRBJ2-5; 12 nucleotides agree with TRBD2. J was trimmed by 1 base and V by 3 bases; bases with no gene match: 6. There are 16 residues in the CDR3. Germline CDR1 reads SQVTM; CDR2 reads ANQGSEA.

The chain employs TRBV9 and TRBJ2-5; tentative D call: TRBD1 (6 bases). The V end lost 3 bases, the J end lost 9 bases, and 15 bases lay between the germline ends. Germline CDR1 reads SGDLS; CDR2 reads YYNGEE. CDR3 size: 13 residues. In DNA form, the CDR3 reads TGTGCCAGCAGCGAGGGACACCCCAGGGCCCAGTACTTC. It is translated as CASSEGHPRAQYF.

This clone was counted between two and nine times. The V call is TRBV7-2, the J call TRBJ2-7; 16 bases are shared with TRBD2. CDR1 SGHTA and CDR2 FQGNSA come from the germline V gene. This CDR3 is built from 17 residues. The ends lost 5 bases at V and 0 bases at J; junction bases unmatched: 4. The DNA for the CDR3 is TGTGCCAGCAGCACGGGACTAGCGGGAGGGCCCTCCTACGAGCAGTACTTC. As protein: CASSTGLAGGPSYEQYF.

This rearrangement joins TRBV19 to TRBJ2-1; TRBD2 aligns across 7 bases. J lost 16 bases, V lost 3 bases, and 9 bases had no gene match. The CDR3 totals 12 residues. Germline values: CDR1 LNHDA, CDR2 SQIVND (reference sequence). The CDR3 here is CASSILSGRCFF. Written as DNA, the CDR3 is TGTGCCAGTAGTATCCTTAGCGGGCGTTGCTTCTTC.

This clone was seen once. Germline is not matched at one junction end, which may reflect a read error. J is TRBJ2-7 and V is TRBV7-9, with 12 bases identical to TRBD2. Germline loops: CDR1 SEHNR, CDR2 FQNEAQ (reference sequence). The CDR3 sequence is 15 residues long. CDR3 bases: TGTGCCAGCAGCCTAGCGGGAGGGCCGGGGTACGAGCAGTACTTC. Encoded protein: CASSLAGGPGYEQYF.

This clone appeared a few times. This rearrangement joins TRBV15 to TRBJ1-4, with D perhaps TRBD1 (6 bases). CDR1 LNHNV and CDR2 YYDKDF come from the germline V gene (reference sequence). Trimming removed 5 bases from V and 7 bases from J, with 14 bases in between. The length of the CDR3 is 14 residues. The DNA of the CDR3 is TGTGCCACCAGCCGCACGGGAGGGGGTGAAAAACTGTTTTTT. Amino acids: CATSRTGGGEKLFF.

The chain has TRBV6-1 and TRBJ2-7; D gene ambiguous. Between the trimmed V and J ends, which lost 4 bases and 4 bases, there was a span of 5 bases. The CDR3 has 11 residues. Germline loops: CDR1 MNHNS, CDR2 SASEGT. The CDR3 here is CASSGQYEQYF. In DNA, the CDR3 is TGTGCCAGCAGTGGACAATACGAGCAGTACTTC.

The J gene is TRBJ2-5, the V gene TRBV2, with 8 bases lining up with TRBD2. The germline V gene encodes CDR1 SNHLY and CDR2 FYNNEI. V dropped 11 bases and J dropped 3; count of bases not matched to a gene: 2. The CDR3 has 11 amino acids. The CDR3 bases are TGTGCCGGAGCGGGAGAAGAGACCCAGTACTTC. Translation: CAGAGEETQYF.

The CDR3 reads CASSLYFIAGANEQYF. The CDR3 DNA sequence: TGTGCCAGCAGTTTATACTTCATAGCGGGAGCAAACGAGCAGTACTTC. The J gene is TRBJ2-7, the V gene TRBV28, with 9 nucleotides matching TRBD2. Trimming took 1 base from V and 5 from J; bases not matched to a gene: 9. The germline gives CDR1 MDHEN, CDR2 SYDVKM. The length of the CDR3 is 16 residues.

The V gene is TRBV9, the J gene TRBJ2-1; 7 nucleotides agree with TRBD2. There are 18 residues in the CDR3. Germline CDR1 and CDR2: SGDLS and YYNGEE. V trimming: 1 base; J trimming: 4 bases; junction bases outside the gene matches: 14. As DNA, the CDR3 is TGTGCCAGCAGCGTATCTTCCCCCTGGGCTAGCGGTTACAATGAGCAGTTCTTC. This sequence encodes CASSVSSPWASGYNEQFF.

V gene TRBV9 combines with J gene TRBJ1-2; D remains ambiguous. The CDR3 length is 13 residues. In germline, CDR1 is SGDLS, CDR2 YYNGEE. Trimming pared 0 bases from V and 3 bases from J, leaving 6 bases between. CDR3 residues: CASSVDEDYGYTF. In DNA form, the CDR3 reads TGTGCCAGCAGCGTAGATGAGGACTATGGCTACACCTTC.

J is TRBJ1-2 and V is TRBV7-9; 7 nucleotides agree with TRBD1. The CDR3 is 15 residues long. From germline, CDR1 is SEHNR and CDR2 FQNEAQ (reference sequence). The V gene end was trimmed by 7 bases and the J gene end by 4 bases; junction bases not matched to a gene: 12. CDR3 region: CASTNQGGAGYGYTF. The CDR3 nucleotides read TGTGCCAGCACCAACCAGGGGGGCGCTGGCTATGGCTACACCTTC.

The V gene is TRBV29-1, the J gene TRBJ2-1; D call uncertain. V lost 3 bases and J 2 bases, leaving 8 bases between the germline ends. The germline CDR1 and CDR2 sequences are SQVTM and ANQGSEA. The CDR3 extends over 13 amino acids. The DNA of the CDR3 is TGCAGCGTTGAGTCGGTTACCTACAATGAGCAGTTCTTC. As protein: CSVESVTYNEQFF.

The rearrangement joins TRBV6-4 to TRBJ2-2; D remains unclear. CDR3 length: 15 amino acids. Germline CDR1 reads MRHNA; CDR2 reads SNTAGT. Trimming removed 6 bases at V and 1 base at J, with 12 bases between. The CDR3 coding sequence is TGTGCCAGCAGAGCTTTACCGGGGAACACCGGGGAGCTGTTTTTT. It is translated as CASRALPGNTGELFF.

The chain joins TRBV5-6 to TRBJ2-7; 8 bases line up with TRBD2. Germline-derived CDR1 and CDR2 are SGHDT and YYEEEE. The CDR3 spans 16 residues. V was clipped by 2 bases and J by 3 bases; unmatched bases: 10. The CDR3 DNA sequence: TGTGCCAGCAGCTTAAGGCGGGAGGTTTATAGCTACGAGCAGTACTTC. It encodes CASSLRREVYSYEQYF. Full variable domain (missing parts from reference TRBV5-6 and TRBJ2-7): DAGVTQSPTHLIKTRGQQVTLRCSPKSGHDTVSWYQQALGQGPQFIFQYYEEEERQRGNFPDRFSGHQFPNYSSELNVNALLLGDSALYLCASSLRREVYSYEQYFGPGTRLTVT.